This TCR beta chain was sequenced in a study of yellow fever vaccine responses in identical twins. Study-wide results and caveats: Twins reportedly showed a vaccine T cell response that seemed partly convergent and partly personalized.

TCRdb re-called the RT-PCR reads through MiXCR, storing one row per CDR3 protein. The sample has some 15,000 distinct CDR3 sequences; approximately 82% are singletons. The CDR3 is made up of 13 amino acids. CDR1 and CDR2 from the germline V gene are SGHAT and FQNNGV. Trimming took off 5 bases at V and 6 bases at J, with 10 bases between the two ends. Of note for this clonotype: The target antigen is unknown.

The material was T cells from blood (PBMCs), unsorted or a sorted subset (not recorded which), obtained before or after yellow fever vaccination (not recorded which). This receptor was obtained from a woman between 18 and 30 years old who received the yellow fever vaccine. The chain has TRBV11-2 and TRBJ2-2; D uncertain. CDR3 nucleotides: TGTGCCAGCAGCCCAGTTTGGTCCGGGGAGCTGTTTTTT. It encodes CASSPVWSGELFF.